The 29 T cell receptor beta chains listed next were all sequenced from one sample in a study of OX40 agonist ivuxolimab in advanced cancers. The data were produced by immunoSEQ multiplex PCR, yet TCRdb's version contains in-frame clones alone and is incomplete. Seen here are around 61,000 clones, under 90% observed once, and the top ten hold less than 0.6%. Sequenced here: CD4+ or CD8+ T cells sorted from blood, sampled in a trial of the OX40 agonist ivuxolimab. The receptors come from an adult with an advanced solid tumor such as melanoma, head and neck, liver or kidney cancer.

The chain combines TRBV4-1 with TRBJ2-2, with D maybe TRBD2 (6 bases). The germline V and J ends were trimmed by 0 bases and 4 bases, with 18 bases remaining between them. This CDR3 spans 18 amino acids. Germline-derived CDR1 and CDR2 are MGHRA and YSYEKL. The CDR3 DNA reads as TGCGCCAGCAGCCAAGATGTTGGTACGGGAGCTGGCACCGGGGAGCTGTTTTTT. It codes for CASSQDVGTGAGTGELFF.

This clone appeared once. The rearrangement joins TRBV4-2 to TRBJ1-2, with 10 bases lining up with TRBD1. Looked up from germline, CDR1 is LGHNA and CDR2 is YNFKEQ. The CDR3 consists of 15 residues. V gave up 0 bases and J gave up 5 bases; unmatched junction bases: 3. CDR3 protein: CASSQDMGQGYGYTF. CDR3 sequence (DNA): TGTGCCAGCAGCCAAGATATGGGACAGGGGTATGGCTACACCTTC.

This sequence joins TRBV5-1 and TRBJ2-2; TRBD2 agrees at 7 bases. The V gene's germline CDR1 is SGHRS and CDR2 YFSETQ. Trimming removed 2 bases from V and 4 bases from J; junction bases left unmatched: 2. This CDR3 has 14 residues. CDR3 in DNA: TGCGCCAGCAGCTTCAGCGGGGCCACCGGGGAGCTGTTTTTT. Translating it yields CASSFSGATGELFF.

V is TRBV6-1 and J is TRBJ2-1; 11 nucleotides line up with TRBD2. Per germline, CDR1 MNHNS and CDR2 SASEGT. CDR3 length equals 15 residues. J lost 7 bases, V lost 3 bases, and 5 bases had no gene match. CDR3 in amino acids: CASSDWASGRNEQFF. The CDR3 nucleotides read TGTGCCAGCAGTGATTGGGCTAGCGGGAGGAATGAGCAGTTCTTC.

The chain links TRBV30 to TRBJ1-2, with D possibly TRBD1 on 5 matching bases. The CDR3 has 12 amino acids. V lost 1 base, J lost 6 bases, and 9 bases lay in between. CDR1 is GTSNPN and CDR2 is SVGIG in the germline V gene (reference sequence). The CDR3 loop reads CAWSGGRDGYTF. DNA for the CDR3: TGTGCCTGGAGTGGGGGCAGGGATGGCTACACCTTC.

The chain combines TRBV18 with TRBJ2-2, with 7 nucleotides matching TRBD1. From germline, CDR1 is KGHSH and CDR2 LQKENI. J was trimmed by 3 bases and V by 6 bases; bases with no gene match: 7. This CDR3 has 15 residues. The CDR3 sequence is CASSRGQVHTGELFF. CDR3 nucleotides: TGTGCCAGCTCCCGAGGACAGGTCCACACCGGGGAGCTGTTTTTT.

This rearrangement joins TRBV5-6 to TRBJ2-2; no definite D call. With 4 bases removed from V and 7 bases from J, the gap between germline ends came to 17 bases. Germline V gene sequence: CDR1 SGHDT, CDR2 YYEEEE. The length of the CDR3 is 15 residues. The CDR3 DNA reads as TGTGCCAGCAGCGACGGTCCTAATGCCGGCGGGGAGCTGTTTTTT. This encodes CASSDGPNAGGELFF.

The J gene is TRBJ2-3, the V gene TRBV5-3; D is perhaps TRBD2 (7 bases). TRBV5-3 is sorted into the ORF group, with uncertain function. This CDR3 contains 14 residues. CDR3 sequence: CARGASCSTDTQYF. The CDR3 coding sequence is TGTGCTCGGGGGGCTAGTTGTTCCACAGATACGCAGTATTTT.

Of note for this clone: Mismatch with germline at one junction end may stem from a read error. The chain has TRBV7-2 and TRBJ2-5; 9 bases map to TRBD1. The CDR3 extends over 13 amino acids. The germline gives CDR1 SGHTA, CDR2 FQGNSA. CDR3 in DNA: TGTGCCAGCAGCCTACGGGACAGGGCGCCACTGCACTTC. This translates into CASSLRDRAPLHF.

The chain recombines TRBV5-5 with TRBJ2-5; the D gene is possibly TRBD1 (6 bases). CDR1 and CDR2 (germline): SGHKS, YYEKEE (reference sequence). CDR3 size: 14 residues. Trimming removed 4 bases at V and 1 base at J, with 11 bases between. CDR3 region: CASSPGVAQETQYF. CDR3 nucleotides: TGTGCCAGCAGCCCAGGGGTAGCCCAAGAGACCCAGTACTTC.

This chain links TRBV29-1 with TRBJ1-4; D is ambiguous. Trimming removed 3 bases at V and 7 bases at J, with 6 bases between. The CDR3 length is 11 residues. Germline V gene lookup returns CDR1 SQVTM and CDR2 ANQGSEA. CDR3 residues: CSVEWGEKLFF. DNA of the CDR3: TGCAGCGTTGAGTGGGGTGAAAAACTGTTTTTT. Full variable domain (rest looked up from reference TRBV29-1 and TRBJ1-4): SAVISQKPSRDICQRGTSLTIQCQVDSQVTMMFWYRQQPGQSLTLIATANQGSEATYESGFVIDKFPISRPNLTFSTLTVSNMSPEDSSIYLCSVEWGEKLFFGSGTQLSVL.

This clone was observed once. The chain links TRBV28 to TRBJ2-3; 15 bases align to TRBD2. V gave up 4 bases and J gave up 5 bases; unmatched junction bases: 10. The length of the CDR3 is 18 residues. CDR1 MDHEN and CDR2 SYDVKM come from the germline V gene. The CDR3 coding sequence is TGTGCCAGCAGTTCCCTCGGGACTAGCGGGAGGTGGGGAGATACGCAGTATTTT. It translates to CASSSLGTSGRWGDTQYF.

The sample holds a few counts of this clone. The V gene is TRBV4-1, the J gene TRBJ1-4, with 8 bases lining up with TRBD1. Germline V gene data show CDR1 as MGHRA and CDR2 as YSYEKL. This CDR3 spans 15 amino acids. The V and J ends lost 2 bases and 8 bases, in that order; junction bases with no gene match: 7. The CDR3 DNA sequence: TGCGCCAGCAGCCAATCAGGGGGCGAAGACGAAAAACTGTTTTTT. It is translated as CASSQSGGEDEKLFF.

The chain combines TRBV29-1 with TRBJ1-4, with D possibly TRBD1 on 5 matching bases. Per the germline V gene, CDR1 is SQVTM and CDR2 is ANQGSEA. Trimming cost V 0 bases and J 1 base, with 9 bases left between them. The CDR3 extends over 15 amino acids. CDR3: CSVEDAGKTNEKLFF. The CDR3 DNA follows: TGCAGCGTTGAAGATGCAGGGAAAACTAATGAAAAACTGTTTTTT.

The J gene is TRBJ2-5, the V gene TRBV2; TRBD1 matches 7 bases. Germline CDR1 and CDR2: SNHLY and FYNNEI. V shed 8 bases, J shed 1 base, and the junction held 4 bases outside the gene matches. The CDR3 runs 13 residues. CDR3 nucleotide sequence: TGTGCCAGCGGCAGACAGGGCCAAGAGACCCAGTACTTC. This encodes CASGRQGQETQYF. Drawing the rest from reference TRBV2 and TRBJ2-5, the complete variable domain is EPEVTQTPSHQVTQMGQEVILRCVPISNHLYFYWYRQILGQKVEFLVSFYNNEISEKSEIFDDQFSVERPDGSNFTLKIRSTKLEDSAMYFCASGRQGQETQYFGPGTRLLVL.

The rearrangement links TRBV20-1 to TRBJ1-1; D gene uncertain. Trimming stripped 6 bases from V and 5 bases from J, with 10 bases between. CDR3 length: 11 residues. The germline V gene has CDR1 DFQATT and CDR2 SNEGSKA (reference sequence). The CDR3, as DNA: TGCAGTGCCTTAAAAACTACTGAAGCTTTCTTT. Amino acids: CSALKTTEAFF.

This chain links TRBV28 with TRBJ2-7; TRBD1 agrees at 8 bases. V gave up 5 bases and J gave up 3 bases; unmatched junction bases: 9. The germline V gene has CDR1 MDHEN and CDR2 SYDVKM. The CDR3 has 15 amino acids. The CDR3 loop is CASSPKGQEVYEQYF. CDR3 bases: TGTGCCAGCAGTCCCAAGGGACAGGAGGTCTACGAGCAGTACTTC. Drawing the rest from reference TRBV28 and TRBJ2-7, the complete variable domain is DVKVTQSSRYLVKRTGEKVFLECVQDMDHENMFWYRQDPGLGLRLIYFSYDVKMKEKGDIPEGYSVSREKKERFSLILESASTNQTSMYLCASSPKGQEVYEQYFGPGTRLTVT.

V gene TRBV23-1 combines with J gene TRBJ1-1, with a tentative D call TRBD1 (5 bases). TRBV23-1 is classed as an ORF, of uncertain function. CDR3 length equals 16 residues. V was pared by 6 bases and J by 1 base, with 18 bases between. CDR3 coding DNA: TGCGCCAGCAGCCGCGGCCCTCCTAGGGGGAACACTGAAGCTTTCTTT. This gives the protein CASSRGPPRGNTEAFF.

This clone was observed a single time. The chain employs TRBV11-1 and TRBJ1-5, with a weak D call TRBD1 (5 bases). CDR1 is SGHAT, CDR2 FQDESV, per germline (reference sequence). V lost 3 bases and J lost 9, with 9 bases in between. This CDR3 spans 12 amino acids. DNA for the CDR3: TGTGCCAGCAGCTTGACACAGGTGCCCCAGCATTTT. It encodes CASSLTQVPQHF.

A remark on this clone: The junction departs from the called germline gene at one end, perhaps through a read error. This rearrangement joins TRBV5-1 to TRBJ1-3, with unresolved D. Germline V CDR1 and CDR2: SGHRS, YFSETQ. This CDR3 region has 13 residues. The CDR3 protein is CASRFEGADTIYF. The DNA of the CDR3 is TGCGCCAGCCGCTTCGAGGGAGCGGACACCATATATTTT.

The chain is built from TRBV4-2 and TRBJ2-7, with 13 positions matching TRBD2. CDR1 is LGHNA and CDR2 is YNFKEQ in the germline V gene. The V and J ends lost 0 bases and 5 bases, in that order; junction bases with no gene match: 4. The CDR3 sequence is 16 residues long. CDR3: CASSQEGTSGNDEQYF. The CDR3 nucleotides are TGTGCCAGCAGCCAAGAAGGGACTAGCGGGAACGACGAGCAGTACTTC.

A few counts support this clone. This chain links TRBV10-3 with TRBJ2-4; D is unclear. CDR1 and CDR2 from the germline V gene are ENHRY and SYGVKD. V lost 3 bases, J lost 3 bases, and 12 bases lay in between. The CDR3 covers 15 residues. CDR3 residues: CAISDGPGSKNIQYF. CDR3 nucleotide sequence: TGTGCCATCAGTGATGGACCGGGTAGCAAAAACATTCAGTACTTC.

The chain recombines TRBV5-1 with TRBJ2-1, with 7 nucleotides matching TRBD2. Germline trimming cut 5 bases from V and 5 bases from J; bases unmatched to any gene: 7. Germline CDR1 reads SGHRS; CDR2 reads YFSETQ. The CDR3 totals 14 residues. The DNA for the CDR3 is TGCGCCAGCAGGACCGGGACTACAGACAATGAGCAGTTCTTC. It encodes CASRTGTTDNEQFF.

The rearrangement uses TRBV7-6 and TRBJ2-2; 10 bases align to TRBD2. CDR3 length: 17 amino acids. Trimming removed 0 bases from V and 4 bases from J; junction bases left unmatched: 5. Looked up from germline, CDR1 is SGHVS and CDR2 is FNYEAQ. CDR3 bases: TGTGCCAGCAGCTTAGCAGCGTCTAGCGGGAGCACCGGGGAGCTGTTTTTT. Its translation: CASSLAASSGSTGELFF.

The V call is TRBV5-4, the J call TRBJ2-1; TRBD2 is a possible D gene (6 bases). The ends were cut back, 5 bases at V and 0 bases at J, with 12 bases in the middle. The length of the CDR3 is 15 residues. Germline CDR1 is SGHNT and CDR2 is YYREEE (reference sequence). CDR3 DNA sequence: TGTGCCAGCAGACGGGACTTTGGCTCCTACAATGAGCAGTTCTTC. Its protein is CASRRDFGSYNEQFF.

The chain combines TRBV7-3 with TRBJ2-1, with 11 bases lining up with TRBD2. The V gene's germline CDR1 is SGHTA and CDR2 FQGTGA. The CDR3 length is 16 residues. The ends lost 8 bases at V and 3 bases at J; junction bases unmatched: 9. CDR3 in amino acids: CASAKIAGGVYNEQFF. DNA for the CDR3: TGTGCCAGCGCTAAGATAGCGGGAGGGGTCTACAATGAGCAGTTCTTC.

The J gene is TRBJ1-3, the V gene TRBV5-1; the D is unclear. The V and J ends lost 0 bases and 0 bases respectively, with 7 bases between them. There are 15 residues in the CDR3. Germline V gene lookup returns CDR1 SGHRS and CDR2 YFSETQ. CDR3 loop: CASSLGNPSGNTIYF. The CDR3 nucleotides read TGCGCCAGCAGCTTGGGGAACCCCTCTGGAAACACCATATATTTT.

The chain couples TRBV20-1 to TRBJ2-1; D uncertain. The V gene's germline CDR1 is DFQATT and CDR2 SNEGSKA (reference sequence). Trimming stripped 3 bases from V and 5 bases from J, with 5 bases between. The CDR3 spans 11 residues. The CDR3 nucleotides are TGCAGTGCTAGCCCCGACAATGAGCAGTTCTTC. It translates to CSASPDNEQFF.

The genes are TRBV2 and TRBJ1-1, with D perhaps matching TRBD1 (6 bases). Trimming cost V 5 bases and J 1 base, with 8 bases left between them. CDR3 size: 13 residues. Germline values: CDR1 SNHLY, CDR2 FYNNEI. This CDR3 is CASSTQGNTEAFF. CDR3 bases: TGTGCCAGCAGTACACAGGGGAACACTGAAGCTTTCTTT.